This TCR beta chain stems from a study of blood T cell repertoires in COVID-19. Study at large: Sites across the United States, Italy and Spain contributed samples from acute and convalescent COVID-19.

The CDR3 consists of 14 residues. Germline V gives CDR1 MDHEN, CDR2 SYDVKM. V was cut by 2 bases and J by 4 bases, with 11 bases left in between. This table comes from immunoSEQ multiplex PCR, and its TCRdb copy is limited to in-frame clones, with some not included. The table has 45,000 to 60,000 clones, about four fifths seen once. The source is a man aged 45-60 years with acute or convalescent COVID-19. Sequenced material: peripheral blood. The chain combines TRBV28 with TRBJ2-5, with D perhaps TRBD2 (5 bases). CDR3 amino acids: CASSLEGRLETQYF. The DNA for the CDR3 is TGTGCCAGCAGTTTAGAGGGCAGGCTAGAGACCCAGTACTTC.